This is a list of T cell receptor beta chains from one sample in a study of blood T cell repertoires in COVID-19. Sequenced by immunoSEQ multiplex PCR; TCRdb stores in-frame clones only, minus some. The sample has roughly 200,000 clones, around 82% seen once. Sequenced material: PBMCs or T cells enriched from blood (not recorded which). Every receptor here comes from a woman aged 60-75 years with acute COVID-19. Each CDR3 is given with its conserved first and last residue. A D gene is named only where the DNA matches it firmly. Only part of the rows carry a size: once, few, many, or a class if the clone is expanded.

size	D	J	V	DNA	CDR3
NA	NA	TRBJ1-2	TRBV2	TGTGCCAGCAGTGAATGGCCAACTACTAACTATGGCTACACCTTC	CASSEWPTTNYGYTF
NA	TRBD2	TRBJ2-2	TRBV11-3	TGTGCCAGCAGCCTCAACGGGGGGGTAAATACCGGGGAGCTGTTTTTT	CASSLNGGVNTGELFF
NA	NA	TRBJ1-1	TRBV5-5	TGTGCCAGCAGCTTGATAGGTAGGGGTACTGAAGCTTTCTTT	CASSLIGRGTEAFF
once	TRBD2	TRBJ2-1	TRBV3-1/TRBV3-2	TGTGCCAGCAGGCCTAGCGGGGGGTCCTACAATGAGCAGTTCTTC	CASRPSGGSYNEQFF
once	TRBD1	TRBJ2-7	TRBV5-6	TGTGCCAGCAGCATGGGACAGGGTCTGTACGAGCAGTACTTC	CASSMGQGLYEQYF
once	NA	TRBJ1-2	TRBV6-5	TGTGCCAGCAGACAGGGTAGGCGCGGCTACACCTTC	CASRQGRRGYTF
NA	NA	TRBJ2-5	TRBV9	TGTGCCAGCAGCGCGACAGTCGAAGAGACCCAGTACTTC	CASSATVEETQYF
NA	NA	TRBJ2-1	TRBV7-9	TGTGCCAGCAGCTTAGGACTTGACGGAAATGAGCAGTTCTTC	CASSLGLDGNEQFF
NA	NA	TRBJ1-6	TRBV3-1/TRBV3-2	TGTGCCAGCAGCCAAGGCGGTCGACCCCTCCACTTT	CASSQGGRPLHF
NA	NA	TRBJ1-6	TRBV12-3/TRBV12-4	TGTGCCACCACGGGAGGGAACAATTCACCCCTCCACTTT	CATTGGNNSPLHF
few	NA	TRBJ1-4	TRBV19	TGTGCCAGCCGACCGGGTTGGGAGAAAGAAAAACTGTTTTTT	CASRPGWEKEKLFF
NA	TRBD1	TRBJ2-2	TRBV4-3	TGCGCCAGCAGCCAAGGTGGGGGACAGAGTACCGGGGAGCTGTTTTTT	CASSQGGGQSTGELFF
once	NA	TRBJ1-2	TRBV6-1	TGTGCCAGCAGTTATGGCAGGGGTGGCCATGGCTACACCTTC	CASSYGRGGHGYTF
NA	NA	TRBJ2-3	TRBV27	TGTGCCAGCAGTTTTTTGCGGGGTAACACAGATACGCAGTATTTT	CASSFLRGNTDTQYF
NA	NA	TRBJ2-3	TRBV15	TGTGCCACCAGCAGAGATGGCCCTTCCAGGTATTTT	CATSRDGPSRYF
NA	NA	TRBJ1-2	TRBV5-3	TGTGCCAGAAGCTTGAAGACAGCCCGTGATAACTATGGCTACACCTTC	CARSLKTARDNYGYTF